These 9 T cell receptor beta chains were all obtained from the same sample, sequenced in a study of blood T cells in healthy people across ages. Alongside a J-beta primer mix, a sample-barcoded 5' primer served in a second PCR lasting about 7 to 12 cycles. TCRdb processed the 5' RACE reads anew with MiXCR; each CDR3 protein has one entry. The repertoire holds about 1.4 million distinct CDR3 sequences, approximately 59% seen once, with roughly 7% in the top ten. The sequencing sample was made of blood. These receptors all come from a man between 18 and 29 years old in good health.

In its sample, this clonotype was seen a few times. The DNA of the CDR3 is TGCAGCGGGGAAACAGGGTACACAGATACGCAGTATTTT. Its protein product is CSGETGYTDTQYF. The genes are TRBV29-1 and TRBJ2-3; perhaps TRBD1 as D (6 bases). Germline V gives CDR1 SQVTM, CDR2 ANQGSEA. This CDR3 has 13 residues. V lost 7 bases, J lost 2 bases, and 13 bases lay in between.

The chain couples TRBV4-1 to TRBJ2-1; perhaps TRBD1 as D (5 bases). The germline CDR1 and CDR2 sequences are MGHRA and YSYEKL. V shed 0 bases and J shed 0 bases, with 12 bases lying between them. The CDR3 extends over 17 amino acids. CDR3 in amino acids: CASSQDRRTSSYNEQFF. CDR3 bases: TGCGCCAGCAGCCAAGATCGACGGACAAGCTCCTACAATGAGCAGTTCTTC.

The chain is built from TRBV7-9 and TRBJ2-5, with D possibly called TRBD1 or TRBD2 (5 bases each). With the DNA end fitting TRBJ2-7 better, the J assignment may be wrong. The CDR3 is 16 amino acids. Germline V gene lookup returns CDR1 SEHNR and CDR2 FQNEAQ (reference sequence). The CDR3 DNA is TGTGCCAGCAGCTTAACGACCCGGGGCAGTACCGACGAGCAGTACTTC. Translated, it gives CASSLTTRGSTDEQYF.

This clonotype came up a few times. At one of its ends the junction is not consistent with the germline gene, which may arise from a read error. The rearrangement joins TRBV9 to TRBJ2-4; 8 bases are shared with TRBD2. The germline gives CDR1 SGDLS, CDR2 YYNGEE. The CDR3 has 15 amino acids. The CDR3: CASSVAGGGPNIQYF. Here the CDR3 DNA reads TGTGCCAGCAGCGTAGCGGGAGGGGGACCAAACATTCAGTACTTT.

CDR3 residues: CSGWDGTYEQYF. CDR3 bases: TGCAGTGGATGGGACGGGACCTACGAGCAGTACTTC. The chain employs TRBV20-1 and TRBJ2-7; D is perhaps TRBD1 or TRBD2 (5 bases each). This CDR3 contains 12 residues. In germline, CDR1 is DFQATT, CDR2 SNEGSKA (reference sequence). V was trimmed by 7 bases and J by 2 bases, leaving 12 bases between them.

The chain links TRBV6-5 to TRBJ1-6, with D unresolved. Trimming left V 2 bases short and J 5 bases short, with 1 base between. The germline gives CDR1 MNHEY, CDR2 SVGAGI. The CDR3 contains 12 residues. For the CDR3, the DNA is TGTGCCAGCAGTTACGATAATTCACCCCTCCACTTT. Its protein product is CASSYDNSPLHF.

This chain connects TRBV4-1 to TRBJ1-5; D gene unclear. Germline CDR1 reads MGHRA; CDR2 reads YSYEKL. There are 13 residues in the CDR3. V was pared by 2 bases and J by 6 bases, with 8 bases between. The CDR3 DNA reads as TGCGCCAGCAGCCAAATCCTCTCTCAGCCCCAGCATTTT. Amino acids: CASSQILSQPQHF.

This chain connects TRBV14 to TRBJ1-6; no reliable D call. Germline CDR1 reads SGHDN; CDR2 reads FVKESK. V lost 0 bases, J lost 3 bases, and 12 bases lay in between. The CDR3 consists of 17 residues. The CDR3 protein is CASSQDTLWDYNSPLHF. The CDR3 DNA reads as TGTGCCAGCAGCCAAGACACACTGTGGGACTATAATTCACCCCTCCACTTT.

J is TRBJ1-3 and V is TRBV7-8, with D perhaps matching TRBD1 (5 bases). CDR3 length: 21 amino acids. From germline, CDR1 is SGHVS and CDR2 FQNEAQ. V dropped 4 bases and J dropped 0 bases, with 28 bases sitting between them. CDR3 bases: TGTGCCAGCAGCTCCCAATTCAGATCTGGGGGGATCCATCGCTCTGGAAACACCATATATTTT. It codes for CASSSQFRSGGIHRSGNTIYF.